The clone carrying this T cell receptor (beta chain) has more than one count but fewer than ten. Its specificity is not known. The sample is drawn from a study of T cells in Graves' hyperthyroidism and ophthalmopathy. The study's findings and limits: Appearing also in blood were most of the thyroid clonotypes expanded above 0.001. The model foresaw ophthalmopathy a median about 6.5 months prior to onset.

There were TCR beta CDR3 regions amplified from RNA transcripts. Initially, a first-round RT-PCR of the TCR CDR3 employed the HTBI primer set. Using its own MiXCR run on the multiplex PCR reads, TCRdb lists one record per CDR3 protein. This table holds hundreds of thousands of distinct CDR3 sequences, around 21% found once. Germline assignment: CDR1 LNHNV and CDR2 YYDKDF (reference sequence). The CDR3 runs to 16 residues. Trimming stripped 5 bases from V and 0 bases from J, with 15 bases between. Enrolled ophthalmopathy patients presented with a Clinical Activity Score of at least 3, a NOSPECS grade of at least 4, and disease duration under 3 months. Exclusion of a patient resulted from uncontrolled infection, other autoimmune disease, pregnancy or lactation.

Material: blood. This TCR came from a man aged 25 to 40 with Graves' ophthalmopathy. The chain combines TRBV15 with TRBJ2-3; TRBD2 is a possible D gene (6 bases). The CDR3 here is CATSSRRGTSTDTQYF. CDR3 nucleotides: TGTGCCACCAGCTCCCGGCGGGGTACTAGCACAGATACGCAGTATTTT.